This T cell receptor (beta chain) was obtained from a study of response to subunit inactivated influenza vaccine. TCRdb itself ran the RT-PCR reads through MiXCR, one entry per CDR3 protein. The sample shows around 580,000 distinct CDR3 sequences, about an eighth of them seen only once. General study findings and limits: Each seasonal influenza vaccination recruits few new T cells, the authors suggested.

Points on this clonotype: Antigen unknown.

V shed 5 bases and J shed 5 bases, with 27 bases lying between them. CDR3 length: 18 amino acids. The germline V gene has CDR1 SGHAT and CDR2 FQNNGV. This clonotype was obtained from a man aged 50-60 years who received an inactivated influenza vaccine. The source was PBMCs from blood, collected on the day of vaccination. This rearrangement joins TRBV11-2 to TRBJ1-1; D remains unclear. CDR3 sequence: CASSPNRRNSSGRTEAFF. Here the CDR3 DNA reads TGTGCCAGCAGCCCGAACCGACGGAACTCCTCGGGAAGGACTGAAGCTTTCTTT.